This T cell receptor beta chain is from a study of response to subunit inactivated influenza vaccine. TCRdb re-called the RT-PCR reads through MiXCR, storing one row per CDR3 protein. The table includes around 600,000 distinct CDR3 sequences, around 11% detected once. The CDR3 totals 16 residues. Germline-derived CDR1 and CDR2 are SGHTA and FQGNSA. Trimming cost V 5 bases and J 2 bases; bases outside gene matches: 10. This sample also belongs to another study, concerning T cells expressing NK-cell markers. This second study says: A 5'RACE template switching approach incorporating UMIs was used to make TCR beta cDNA. The TCR beta repertoires were obtained from sorted CD3+CD56+NKG2C+, CD3+CD56+NKG2C- and CD3+CD56-NKG2C+ T cells. Restriction of the sorted population to alpha-beta TCR T cells was achieved in several experiments with an anti-gamma-delta TCR antibody. Six of the donors carried dominant NKG2C+ clonotypes that took up roughly 1.0-8% of their CD8+ T cells. The same clonotypes also predominated in the CD3+CD56-NKG2C+ fraction of several donors.

The clonotype originates from a man aged 50 to 60 who received an inactivated influenza vaccine. The chain links TRBV7-2 to TRBJ2-7, with 9 positions matching TRBD1. The material was PBMCs from blood, obtained on the day of vaccination. CDR3 amino acids: CASSLRGTGTTYEQYF. Here the CDR3 DNA reads TGTGCCAGCAGCCTTAGAGGGACAGGGACCACCTACGAGCAGTACTTC.